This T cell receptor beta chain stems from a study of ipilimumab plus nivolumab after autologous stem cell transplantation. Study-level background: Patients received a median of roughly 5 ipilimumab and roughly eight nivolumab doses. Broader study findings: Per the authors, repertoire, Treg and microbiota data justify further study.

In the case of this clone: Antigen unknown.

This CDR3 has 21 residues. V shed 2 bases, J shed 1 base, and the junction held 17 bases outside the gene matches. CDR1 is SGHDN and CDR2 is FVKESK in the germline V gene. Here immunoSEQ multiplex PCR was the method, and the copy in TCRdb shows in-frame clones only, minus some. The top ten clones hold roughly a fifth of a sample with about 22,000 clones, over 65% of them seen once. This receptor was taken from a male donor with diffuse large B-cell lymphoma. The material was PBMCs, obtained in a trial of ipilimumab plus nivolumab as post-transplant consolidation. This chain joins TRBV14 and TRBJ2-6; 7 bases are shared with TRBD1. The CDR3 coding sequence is TGTGCCAGCAGCCAAAAACCCCCCCGACAGGGTCTTTCGTCTGGGGCCAACGTCCTGACTTTC. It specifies CASSQKPPRQGLSSGANVLTF. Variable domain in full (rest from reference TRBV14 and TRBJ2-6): EAGVTQFPSHSVIEKGQTVTLRCDPISGHDNLYWYRRVMGKEIKFLLHFVKESKQDESGMPNNRFLAERTGGTYSTLKVQPAELEDSGVYFCASSQKPPRQGLSSGANVLTFGAGSRLTVL.